This passage covers 14 T cell receptor beta chains from one sample sequenced in a study of post-analysis software for immune sequencing data. No antigen is known for these receptors. General study points: There were five TRBV segments more frequent in patients than controls, and TRBV5-6, TRBV5-1 and TRBV20-1 were among them.

Unique molecular identifiers were carried by the TCR beta cDNA libraries. Using its own MiXCR run on the PCR reads, TCRdb lists one record per CDR3 protein. This sample has 700,000 to 800,000 distinct CDR3 sequences, with 25% to 30% found just once. The sample taken for sequencing was blood. These receptors were collected from a girl aged 10 to 17 with multiple sclerosis.

The table lists this clonotype with many counts. The chain employs TRBV7-8 and TRBJ2-5; D gene unclear. The germline CDR1 and CDR2 sequences are SGHVS and FQNEAQ. The CDR3 has 13 residues. The V end lost 3 bases, the J end lost 5 bases, and 10 bases lay between the germline ends. CDR3 sequence (DNA): TGTGCCAGCAGCTTTGGAGACTCGGAGACCCAGTACTTC. Translating gives CASSFGDSETQYF.

The table lists this clonotype with a few counts. The chain is built from TRBV27 and TRBJ1-2; D gene unclear. CDR3 size: 13 residues. The V end lost 4 bases, the J end lost 4 bases, and 10 bases lay between the germline ends. The germline V gene has CDR1 MNHEY and CDR2 SMNVEV (reference sequence). CDR3 in amino acids: CASSWFPGYGYTF. The CDR3 region has the DNA TGTGCCAGCAGTTGGTTCCCCGGCTATGGCTACACCTTC.

V usage is TRBV3-1 and J usage is TRBJ2-1; weak D call: TRBD2 (6 bases). Trimming took 4 bases from V and 0 from J, leaving 13 bases between them. The CDR3 has 16 residues. Germline V gene data show CDR1 as LGHDT and CDR2 as YNNKEL (reference sequence). CDR3 nucleotide sequence: TGTGCCAGCAGCCTCAGACCAGCGGGCTCCTACAATGAGCAGTTCTTC. As protein: CASSLRPAGSYNEQFF.

The rearrangement links TRBV27 to TRBJ2-1; TRBD2 aligns across 8 bases. The CDR3 spans 14 residues. J was trimmed by 12 bases and V by 0 bases; bases with no gene match: 7. The V gene's germline CDR1 is MNHEY and CDR2 SMNVEV (reference sequence). CDR3 loop: CASSLSGLAVTQFF. In DNA form, the CDR3 reads TGTGCCAGCAGTTTATCCGGACTAGCAGTTACGCAGTTCTTC.

This clonotype came up a few times. The rearrangement uses TRBV29-1 and TRBJ2-7; 11 nucleotides align to TRBD1. The CDR3 totals 16 residues. From germline, CDR1 is SQVTM and CDR2 ANQGSEA. V shed 0 bases, J shed 2 bases, and the junction held 6 bases outside the gene matches. The CDR3 region is CSVEDRDRGVPYEQYF. CDR3 DNA sequence: TGCAGCGTTGAAGATAGGGACAGGGGGGTCCCCTACGAGCAGTACTTC.

The chain recombines TRBV6-5 with TRBJ2-7; either TRBD1 or TRBD2 may supply D (6 bases each). V gave up 5 bases and J gave up 1 base, with 15 bases separating them. This CDR3 contains 15 residues. CDR1 is MNHEY and CDR2 is SVGAGI in the germline V gene. CDR3 sequence (DNA): TGTGCCAGCAGTGAGGGGGGTCCCGAATCCTACGAGCAGTACTTC. Its protein product is CASSEGGPESYEQYF.

The gene calls are TRBV29-1 and TRBJ2-1; D is unclear. In germline, CDR1 is SQVTM, CDR2 ANQGSEA. The V end was cut by 2 bases, the J end by 1 base, with 9 bases between. The CDR3 has 14 amino acids. In DNA, the CDR3 is TGCAGCGTTGAATTGGCGGAATCCTACAATGAGCAGTTCTTC. Translating it yields CSVELAESYNEQFF.

This clonotype was seen a handful of times. The V gene is TRBV20-1, the J gene TRBJ2-7, with D tentatively TRBD1 or TRBD2 (5 bases each). The V end lost 2 bases, the J end lost 2 bases, and 13 bases lay between the germline ends. Germline CDR1 reads DFQATT; CDR2 reads SNEGSKA (reference sequence). This CDR3 has 14 amino acids. This chain's CDR3 is CSARQPGGPYEQYF. In DNA form, the CDR3 reads TGCAGTGCTAGACAACCTGGGGGACCCTACGAGCAGTACTTC.

This clonotype occurred a few times. This chain connects TRBV20-1 to TRBJ1-5; D uncertain. In germline, CDR1 is DFQATT, CDR2 SNEGSKA (reference sequence). CDR3 length equals 13 residues. Trimming pared 2 bases from V and 7 bases from J, leaving 12 bases between. For the CDR3, the DNA is TGCAGTGCTAGACGGGCCGGGGAACAGCCCCAGCATTTT. Translation: CSARRAGEQPQHF.

V usage is TRBV6-5 and J usage is TRBJ1-1, with 7 bases aligning to TRBD1. With V trimmed by 6 bases and J by 2 bases, 12 bases remained unmatched. CDR1 and CDR2 (germline): MNHEY, SVGAGI. CDR3 length: 16 amino acids. The CDR3 bases are TGTGCCAGCAGCCCCCCCGCGACAGGGACCAACACTGAAGCTTTCTTT. It translates to CASSPPATGTNTEAFF.

This clonotype was detected a few times. The V call is TRBV6-6, the J call TRBJ2-5, with 9 bases lining up with TRBD1. The J call may be in error: the DNA end matches TRBJ2-7 better. The CDR3 loop spans 16 amino acids. Germline V gene sequence: CDR1 MNHNY, CDR2 SVGAGI (reference sequence). The CDR3 sequence is CASISFTGTGTYEQYF. The CDR3 bases are TGTGCCAGCATTTCCTTTACCGGGACAGGGACCTACGAGCAGTACTTC.

This clonotype was seen a few times. The chain has TRBV20-1 and TRBJ2-3; the D is unclear. The CDR3 is made up of 14 amino acids. Trimming left V 2 bases short and J 2 bases short, with 11 bases between. From germline, CDR1 is DFQATT and CDR2 SNEGSKA (reference sequence). The CDR3 sequence is CSARTGRNTDTQYF. CDR3 DNA sequence: TGCAGTGCTAGAACTGGCCGAAACACAGATACGCAGTATTTT.

The chain is built from TRBV28 and TRBJ1-6; weak D call: TRBD1 (6 bases). Trimming took 2 bases from V and 8 from J, leaving 10 bases between them. This CDR3 has 14 amino acids. The germline V gene has CDR1 MDHEN and CDR2 SYDVKM. The CDR3 DNA follows: TGTGCCAGCAGTTTAGGACAGTTCCATTCACCCCTCCACTTT. Translating gives CASSLGQFHSPLHF.

V gene TRBV29-1 combines with J gene TRBJ2-1, with D hard to call. Trimming left V 5 bases short and J 2 bases short, with 7 bases between. The CDR3 totals 12 residues. Germline CDR1 is SQVTM and CDR2 is ANQGSEA. CDR3 in amino acids: CSVCKTYNEQFF. The CDR3 DNA reads as TGCAGCGTTTGTAAAACCTACAATGAGCAGTTCTTC.